Listed here are 5 T cell receptor beta chains from one sample, sequenced in a study of shared clonotypes between healthy human individuals. TCRdb keeps only in-frame clones here, not all; method: immunoSEQ multiplex PCR. The sample shows approximately 2.1 million clones, roughly 93% of them seen only once. The sequencing sample was made of naive CD4+ T cells from PBMCs. As for subset: CD45RA+ positively selected. These receptors came from a man younger than 30 in good health. Some clones in this sample may be carry-over from other donors' samples.

The rearrangement links TRBV4-2 to TRBJ2-6; D unresolved. This CDR3 is built from 17 residues. Germline CDR1 is LGHNA and CDR2 is YNFKEQ. V lost 0 bases, J lost 1 base, and 10 bases lay in between. The CDR3, as DNA: TGTGCCAGCAGCCAAGATCTGCGGTCGTCTGGGGCCAACGTCCTGACTTTC. Translated: CASSQDLRSSGANVLTF.

This rearrangement joins TRBV9 to TRBJ1-5; tentatively, D is TRBD1 (5 bases). The CDR3 loop spans 15 amino acids. Trimming took 0 bases from V and 6 from J, leaving 13 bases between them. In germline, CDR1 is SGDLS, CDR2 YYNGEE. CDR3 in DNA: TGTGCCAGCAGCGTAGCCGGCAGGGAAGGTCAGCCCCAGCATTTT. The encoded protein is CASSVAGREGQPQHF. Complete variable domain (other parts from reference TRBV9 and TRBJ1-5): DSGVTQTPKHLITATGQRVTLRCSPRSGDLSVYWYQQSLDQGLQFLIQYYNGEERAKGNILERFSAQQFPDLHSELNLSSLELGDSALYFCASSVAGREGQPQHFGDGTRLSIL.

The V gene is TRBV6-4, the J gene TRBJ2-5, with D perhaps matching TRBD1 (6 bases). The CDR3 runs to 12 residues. In germline, CDR1 is MRHNA, CDR2 SNTAGT. V lost 8 bases and J lost 5, with 12 bases in between. The CDR3 is CASGRRGETQYF. The CDR3 nucleotides read TGTGCCAGCGGTCGAAGGGGGGAGACCCAGTACTTC.

The CDR3 DNA reads TGTGCCAGCAGCTCGGACCTTTTAGGTGAGCAGTTCTTC. Translating gives CASSSDLLGEQFF. The genes are TRBV7-7 and TRBJ2-1, with D hard to call. The CDR3 runs to 13 residues. Per germline, CDR1 SSHAT and CDR2 FNYEAQ (reference sequence). V was trimmed by 4 bases and J by 9 bases, leaving 13 bases between them.

This clone was picked up one time. This chain links TRBV6-5 with TRBJ2-7; maybe TRBD1 (6 bases). This CDR3 is built from 12 residues. Deletions cut 7 bases from V and 2 bases from J, with 9 bases between. CDR1 and CDR2 from the germline V gene are MNHEY and SVGAGI. This chain's CDR3 is CASTDRTYEQYF. The CDR3, as DNA: TGTGCCAGCACGGACAGAACCTACGAGCAGTACTTC.